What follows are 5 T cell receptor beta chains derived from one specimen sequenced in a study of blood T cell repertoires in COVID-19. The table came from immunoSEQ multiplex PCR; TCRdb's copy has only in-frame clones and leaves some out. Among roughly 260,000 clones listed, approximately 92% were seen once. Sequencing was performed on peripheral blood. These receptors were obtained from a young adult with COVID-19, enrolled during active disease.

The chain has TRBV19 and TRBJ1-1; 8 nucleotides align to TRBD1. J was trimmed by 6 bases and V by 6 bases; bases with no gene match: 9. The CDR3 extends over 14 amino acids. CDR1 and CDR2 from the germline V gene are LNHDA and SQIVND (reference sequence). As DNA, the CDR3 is TGTGCCAGTAGGACACAGGGGGTCCTACCTGAAGCTTTCTTT. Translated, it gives CASRTQGVLPEAFF.

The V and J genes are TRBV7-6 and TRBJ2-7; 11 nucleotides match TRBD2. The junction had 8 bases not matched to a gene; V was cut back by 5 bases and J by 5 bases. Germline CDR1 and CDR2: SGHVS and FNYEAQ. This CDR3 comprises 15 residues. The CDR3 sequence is CASSKTSGGFNEQYF. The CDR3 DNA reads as TGTGCCAGCAGCAAAACTAGCGGGGGCTTCAACGAGCAGTACTTC.

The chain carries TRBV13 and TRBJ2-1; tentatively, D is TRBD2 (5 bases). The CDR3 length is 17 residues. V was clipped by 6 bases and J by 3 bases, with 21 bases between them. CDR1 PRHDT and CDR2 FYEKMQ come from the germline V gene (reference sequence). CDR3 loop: CASSLRRDRFVYNEQFF. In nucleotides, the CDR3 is TGTGCCAGCAGTTTGAGACGGGATAGGTTCGTCTACAATGAGCAGTTCTTC. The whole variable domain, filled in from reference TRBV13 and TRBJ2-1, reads AAGVIQSPRHLIKEKRETATLKCYPIPRHDTVYWYQQGPGQDPQFLISFYEKMQSDKGSIPDRFSAQQFSDYHSELNMSSLELGDSALYFCASSLRRDRFVYNEQFFGPGTRLTVL.

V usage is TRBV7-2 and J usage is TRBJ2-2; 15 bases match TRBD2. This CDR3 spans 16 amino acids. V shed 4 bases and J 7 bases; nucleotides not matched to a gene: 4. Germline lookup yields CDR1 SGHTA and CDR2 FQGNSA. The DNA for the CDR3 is TGTGCCAGCAGCTCACGGACTAGCGGGAGGGTCGGGGAGCTGTTTTTT. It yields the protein CASSSRTSGRVGELFF.

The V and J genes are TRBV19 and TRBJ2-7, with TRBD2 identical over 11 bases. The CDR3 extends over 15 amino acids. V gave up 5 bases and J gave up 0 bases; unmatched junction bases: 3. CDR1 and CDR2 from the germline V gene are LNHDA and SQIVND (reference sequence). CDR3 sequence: CASSSGTSGSYEQYF. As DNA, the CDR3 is TGTGCCAGTAGTTCCGGGACTAGCGGCTCCTACGAGCAGTACTTC.